This T cell receptor (beta chain) emerged from a study of identical twins. Study findings and constraints: Cord blood's abundant beta clonotypes had fewer insertions, unlike memory repertoires.

TCRdb re-derived calls from the 5' RACE reads in MiXCR, one entry per CDR3 protein. The data show roughly 220,000 distinct CDR3 sequences, 6.5% seen once. On this clonotype itself: The antigen is undetermined.

These records were also assigned to another study, of T cells expressing NK-cell markers. That source adds: It was from sorted CD3+CD56+NKG2C+, CD3+CD56+NKG2C- and CD3+CD56-NKG2C+ T cells that TCR beta repertoires came. Just one sequenced donor of eight was HCMV-seronegative, while seven were seropositive. The CD3+CD56-NKG2C+ fraction of several donors was also led by these clonotypes.

Sequencing was carried out using CD8+ T cells sorted from blood. The TCR comes from a woman between 18 and 30 years old in good health.

CDR3 sequence: CASSPRAGSEQYF. DNA for the CDR3: TGTGCCAGCAGCCCTCGTGCGGGGAGCGAGCAGTACTTC. The J gene is TRBJ2-7, the V gene TRBV9, with D possibly TRBD2 on 6 matching bases. CDR3 length: 13 residues. Per the germline V gene, CDR1 is SGDLS and CDR2 is YYNGEE. Trimming removed 4 bases from V and 6 bases from J, with 14 bases in between. Full variable domain (outside the CDR3, taken from reference TRBV9 and TRBJ2-7): DSGVTQTPKHLITATGQRVTLRCSPRSGDLSVYWYQQSLDQGLQFLIQYYNGEERAKGNILERFSAQQFPDLHSELNLSSLELGDSALYFCASSPRAGSEQYFGPGTRLTVT.